The clone carrying this T cell receptor beta chain was seen more than once but under ten times. Its target is unknown. This specimen comes from a study of cytomegalovirus exposure and HLA in healthy donors. General study findings and limits: TCR beta sequences reportedly predicted most subjects' HLA-A and HLA-B alleles accurately.

Germline V gives CDR1 DFQATT, CDR2 SNEGSKA (reference sequence). V was pared by 0 bases and J by 13 bases, with 9 bases between. The CDR3 runs 10 residues. The PCR employed 60 Vbeta primers together with 13 Jbeta primers. Assay used: immunoSEQ multiplex PCR; TCRdb lists only in-frame clones, some missing. The sample shows around 260,000 clones, 80% of them seen only once. The V and J genes are TRBV20-1 and TRBJ1-2, with a tentative D call TRBD1 (6 bases). The sequenced sample consisted of PBMCs. The TCR comes from a girl aged 2-10 years in good health and CMV-seronegative. CDR3 DNA sequence: TGCAGTGCTAGAGACGCCAGGGGCACCTTC. The encoded protein is CSARDARGTF.